The entry below gives a single TCR beta chain sequence along with its context. This specimen belongs to a study of shared clonotypes between healthy human individuals. V was pared by 3 bases and J by 7 bases, with 19 bases between. The CDR3 length is 15 residues. The germline CDR1 and CDR2 sequences are KGHSH and LQKENI. TCRdb's copy holds only in-frame clones and misses some; the assay was immunoSEQ multiplex PCR. The repertoire includes millions of clones, about 92% of them detected once, and approximately 1.7% sits in the top ten. Cells designated naive CD8 were CD45RO-negative and were positively selected for CCR7, with terminally differentiated effector memory CD45RA+ cells excluded.

The source material was naive CD8+ T cells from PBMCs. This chain connects TRBV18 to TRBJ2-7; TRBD1 or TRBD2 may be the D gene (5 bases each). The sequence came from a man between 18 and 35 years old in good health. Some clones in this sample may be carry-over from other donors' samples. CDR3 nucleotide sequence: TGTGCCAGCTCACCGCTGTCCCGGGGCCTCGGGGAGCAGTACTTC. It yields the protein CASSPLSRGLGEQYF.